Below are 12 T cell receptor beta chains sequenced from a single sample in a study of blood T cell repertoires in COVID-19. Data came from immunoSEQ multiplex PCR; TCRdb stores just in-frame clones and leaves some out. The sample has 75,000 to 85,000 clones, approximately 88% seen once. Sequencing was done on a sample of peripheral blood. The source of these receptors is a man aged 50 or older with active COVID-19.

The rearrangement joins TRBV10-3 to TRBJ2-2; TRBD1 matches 10 bases. The CDR3 consists of 15 residues. The germline V gene has CDR1 ENHRY and CDR2 SYGVKD. Germline trimming cut 2 bases from V and 4 bases from J; bases unmatched to any gene: 1. CDR3 DNA sequence: TGTGCCATCAGTGAGGGGACAGGGGTCACCGGGGAGCTGTTTTTT. Its translation: CAISEGTGVTGELFF.

The chain recombines TRBV9 with TRBJ2-2; 7 bases align to TRBD2. Germline trimming cut 4 bases from V and 1 base from J; bases unmatched to any gene: 4. CDR1 and CDR2 from the germline V gene are SGDLS and YYNGEE. The CDR3 length is 15 residues. In nucleotides, the CDR3 is TGTGCCAGCAGCCGGGGGGATATGAACACCGGGGAGCTGTTTTTT. Its translation is CASSRGDMNTGELFF.

The V gene is TRBV4-3, the J gene TRBJ2-2; D not certain. Per the germline V gene, CDR1 is LGHNA and CDR2 is YSLEER. This CDR3 is 14 amino acids long. The V and J ends lost 4 bases and 3 bases respectively, with 9 bases between them. CDR3 bases: TGCGCCAGCAGCCTCCATATAGACACCGGGGAGCTGTTTTTT. Protein: CASSLHIDTGELFF.

The V call is TRBV6-1, the J call TRBJ2-5, with 7 bases that match TRBD2. The germline V gene encodes CDR1 MNHNS and CDR2 SASEGT. The CDR3 consists of 16 residues. V was pared by 0 bases and J by 0 bases, with 4 bases of the junction left unmatched. Here the CDR3 reads CASSEAQGGNQETQYF. The CDR3 DNA follows: TGTGCCAGCAGTGAAGCTCAGGGAGGGAACCAAGAGACCCAGTACTTC.

The chain employs TRBV9 and TRBJ2-3, with 7 bases matching TRBD2. There are 16 residues in the CDR3. CDR1 is SGDLS and CDR2 is YYNGEE in the germline V gene. V was pared by 0 bases and J by 1 base, with 5 bases of the junction left unmatched. This CDR3 is CASSVAWGGGTDTQYF. CDR3 DNA sequence: TGTGCCAGCAGCGTAGCTTGGGGGGGAGGCACAGATACGCAGTATTTT.

The table lists this clone with a count of one. This rearrangement joins TRBV9 to TRBJ1-2; D is perhaps TRBD1 (6 bases). Germline lookup yields CDR1 SGDLS and CDR2 YYNGEE. The CDR3 consists of 15 residues. Trimming removed 4 bases from V and 8 bases from J, with 21 bases in between. The CDR3 is CASSSRGGALGGYTF. In DNA, the CDR3 is TGTGCCAGCAGCTCTCGAGGGGGGGCGTTAGGCGGCTACACCTTC.

The chain has TRBV21-1 and TRBJ1-2; the D call of TRBD1 is as the table states it, not checked on the DNA. TRBV21-1 is assigned pseudogene status. The CDR3 runs 18 residues. CDR3 nucleotide sequence: TGTGCCAGCAGCAAAGCGGACCGGGACAGGGGGCGTGACTATGGCTACACCTTC. Its translation: CASSKADRDRGRDYGYTF.

The chain combines TRBV18 with TRBJ2-5; weak D call: TRBD2 (6 bases). This CDR3 spans 15 amino acids. Germline CDR1 KGHSH, CDR2 LQKENI. Trimming stripped 3 bases from V and 2 bases from J, with 13 bases between. CDR3 sequence reads: CASSPPGLLQETQYF. CDR3 DNA: TGTGCCAGCTCACCCCCGGGACTTTTGCAAGAGACCCAGTACTTC.

V usage is TRBV7-2 and J usage is TRBJ1-3; D may be TRBD1 (6 bases). CDR1 is SGHTA, CDR2 FQGNSA, per germline. V shed 4 bases and J shed 4 bases, with 14 bases lying between them. The length of the CDR3 is 15 residues. Here the CDR3 reads CASSSLQGGGNTIYF. The CDR3 nucleotides read TGTGCCAGCAGCTCCTTACAGGGTGGCGGAAACACCATATATTTT.

The rearrangement links TRBV7-8 to TRBJ2-3; 7 bases map to TRBD2. The CDR3 spans 17 residues. Germline V gives CDR1 SGHVS, CDR2 FQNEAQ. After removal of 5 bases from V and 3 bases from J, the junction contained 14 bases not matched to a gene. CDR3 sequence: CASSPNPGRGETDTQYF. The CDR3 nucleotides are TGTGCCAGCAGCCCAAATCCGGGACGGGGGGAGACAGATACGCAGTATTTT.

V is TRBV9 and J is TRBJ2-5; 7 bases line up with TRBD2. Germline-derived CDR1 and CDR2 are SGDLS and YYNGEE. Germline trimming cut 4 bases from V and 0 bases from J; bases unmatched to any gene: 3. CDR3 size: 14 residues. CDR3 amino acids: CASSLGTNQETQYF. The DNA of the CDR3 is TGTGCCAGCAGCTTAGGGACTAACCAAGAGACCCAGTACTTC.

The rearrangement links TRBV7-6 to TRBJ2-1; 7 nucleotides align to TRBD2. Germline V lookup: CDR1 SGHVS, CDR2 FNYEAQ. V lost 1 base and J lost 10; bases outside the gene matches: 19. The CDR3 spans 18 residues. As DNA, the CDR3 is TGTGCCAGCAGCTTAGTGGCTAGCGGTTGGGGAGATGGTTTGGAGCAGTTCTTC. Translating gives CASSLVASGWGDGLEQFF.